This T cell receptor beta chain emerged from a study of cytomegalovirus exposure and HLA in healthy donors. Study results and caveats: An observed cluster of highly shared sequence variants was recorded as a likely sequencing artifact. A later analysis reported that several of the most significant clusters appeared to be linked to common viral pathogens, among them Epstein-Barr virus. The investigators catalogued some 150 TCR beta chains as cytomegalovirus-associated. TCR beta V segments were, for the most part, productive about 87% or about 30% of the time in an earlier analysis.

The trim removed 3 bases at V and 6 bases at J, leaving 11 bases unmatched. Germline-derived CDR1 and CDR2 are SGHRS and YFSETQ. This CDR3 is built from 16 residues. Primers included in the PCR were 60 Vbeta and 13 Jbeta primers. Only in-frame clones appear in the TCRdb table, and some are missing; sequencing was by immunoSEQ multiplex PCR. The sample records around 150,000 clones, 65% to 85% being singletons. On this clone: Antigen specificity is unknown.

This sequence joins TRBV5-1 and TRBJ2-2; TRBD1 agrees at 7 bases. Input material: PBMCs. The sequence was collected from a woman aged 40 to 55 in good health and CMV-seropositive. The CDR3: CASSSLPPGQPGELFF. The CDR3 region has the DNA TGCGCCAGCAGCTCCCTACCCCCGGGACAGCCCGGGGAGCTGTTTTTT.